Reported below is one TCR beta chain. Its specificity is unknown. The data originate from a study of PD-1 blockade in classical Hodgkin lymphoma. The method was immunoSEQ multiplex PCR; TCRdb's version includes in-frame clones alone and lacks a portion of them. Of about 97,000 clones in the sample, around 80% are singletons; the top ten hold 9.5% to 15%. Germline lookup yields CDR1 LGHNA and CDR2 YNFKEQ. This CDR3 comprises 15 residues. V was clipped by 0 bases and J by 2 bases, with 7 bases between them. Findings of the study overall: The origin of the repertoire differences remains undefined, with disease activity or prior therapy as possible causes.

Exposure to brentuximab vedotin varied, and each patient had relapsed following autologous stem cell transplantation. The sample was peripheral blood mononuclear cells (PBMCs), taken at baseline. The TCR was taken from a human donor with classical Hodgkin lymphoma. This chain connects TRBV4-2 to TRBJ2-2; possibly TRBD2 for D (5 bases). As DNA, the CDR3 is TGTGCCAGCAGCCAAGACGCGGGCAACACCGGGGAGCTGTTTTTT. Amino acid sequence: CASSQDAGNTGELFF.